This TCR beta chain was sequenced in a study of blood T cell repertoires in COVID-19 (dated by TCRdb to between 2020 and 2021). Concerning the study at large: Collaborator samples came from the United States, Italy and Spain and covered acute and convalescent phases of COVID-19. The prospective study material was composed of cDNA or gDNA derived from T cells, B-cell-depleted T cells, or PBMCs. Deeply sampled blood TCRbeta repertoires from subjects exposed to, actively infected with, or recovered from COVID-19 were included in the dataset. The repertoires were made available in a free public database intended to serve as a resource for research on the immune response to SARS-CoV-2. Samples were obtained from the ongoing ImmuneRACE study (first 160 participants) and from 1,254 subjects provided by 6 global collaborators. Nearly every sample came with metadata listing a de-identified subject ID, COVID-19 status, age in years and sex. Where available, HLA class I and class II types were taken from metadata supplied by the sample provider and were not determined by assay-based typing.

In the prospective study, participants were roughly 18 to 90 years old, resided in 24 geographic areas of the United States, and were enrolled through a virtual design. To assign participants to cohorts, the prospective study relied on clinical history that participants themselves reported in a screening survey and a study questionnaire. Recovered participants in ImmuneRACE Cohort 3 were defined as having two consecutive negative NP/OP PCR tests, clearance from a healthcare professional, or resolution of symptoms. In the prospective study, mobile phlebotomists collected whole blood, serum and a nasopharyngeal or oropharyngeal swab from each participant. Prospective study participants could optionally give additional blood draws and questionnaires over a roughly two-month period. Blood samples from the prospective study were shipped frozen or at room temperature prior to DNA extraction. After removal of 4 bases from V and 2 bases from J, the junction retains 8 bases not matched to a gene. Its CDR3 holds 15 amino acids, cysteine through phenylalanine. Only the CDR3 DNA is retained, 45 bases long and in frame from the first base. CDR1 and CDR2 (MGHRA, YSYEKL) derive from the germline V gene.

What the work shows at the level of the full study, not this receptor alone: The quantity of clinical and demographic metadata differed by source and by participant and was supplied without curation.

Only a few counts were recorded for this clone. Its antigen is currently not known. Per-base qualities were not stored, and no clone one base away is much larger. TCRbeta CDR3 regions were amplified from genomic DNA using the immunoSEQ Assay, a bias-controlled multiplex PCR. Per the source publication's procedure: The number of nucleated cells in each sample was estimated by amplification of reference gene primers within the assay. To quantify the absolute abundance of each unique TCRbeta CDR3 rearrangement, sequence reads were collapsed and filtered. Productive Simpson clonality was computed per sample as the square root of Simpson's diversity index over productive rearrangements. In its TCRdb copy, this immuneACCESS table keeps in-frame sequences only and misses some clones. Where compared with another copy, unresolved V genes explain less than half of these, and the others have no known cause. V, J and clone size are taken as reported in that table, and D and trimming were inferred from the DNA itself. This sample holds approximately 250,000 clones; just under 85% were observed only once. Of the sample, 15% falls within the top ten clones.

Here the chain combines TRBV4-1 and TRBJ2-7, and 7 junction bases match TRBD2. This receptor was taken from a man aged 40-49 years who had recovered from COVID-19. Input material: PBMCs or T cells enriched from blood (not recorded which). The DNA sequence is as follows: TGCGCCAGCAGCCCCTTCACACGGGGGGCCTACGAGCAGTACTTC. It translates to CASSPFTRGAYEQYF.